Presented here are 2 T cell receptor beta chains from one specimen sequenced in a study of control samples from healthy donors and cancer patients. Here immunoSEQ multiplex PCR was the method, and the copy in TCRdb shows in-frame clones only, minus some. The table records 75,000 to 95,000 clones, 65% to 85% of them present only once. The sequenced sample consisted of PBMCs. Source of these receptors: a man in his 70s with lung cancer.

This chain links TRBV5-1 with TRBJ1-5; 9 bases align to TRBD1. The CDR3 covers 15 residues. CDR1 is SGHRS, CDR2 YFSETQ, per germline. V was clipped by 3 bases and J by 7 bases; unmatched bases: 8. The chain's CDR3 is CASSSGTGISQPQHF. The CDR3 coding sequence is TGCGCCAGCAGCTCAGGGACAGGGATAAGCCAGCCCCAGCATTTT.

The chain uses TRBV9 and TRBJ2-7; the match to TRBD2 covers 7 bases. The CDR3 extends over 15 amino acids. Germline values: CDR1 SGDLS, CDR2 YYNGEE. With V trimmed by 3 bases and J by 6 bases, 12 bases remained unmatched. This CDR3 reads CASSAREGSGREQYF. Written as DNA, the CDR3 is TGTGCCAGCAGCGCAAGGGAGGGGTCGGGACGCGAGCAGTACTTC.